Each of the 17 T cell receptor beta chains below was sequenced from the same sample in a study of blood T cell repertoires in COVID-19. Clones were sequenced by immunoSEQ multiplex PCR, and TCRdb holds only the in-frame ones, with some missing. The table has 85,000 to 130,000 clones, approximately 80% seen once. The sequencing input was peripheral blood. These receptors came from a man between 60 and 70 years old with acute or convalescent COVID-19.

V gene TRBV2 combines with J gene TRBJ2-5; TRBD2 matches 7 bases. Losses at the gene ends were 6 bases for V and 1 base for J; bases not matched to a gene: 2. CDR1 SNHLY and CDR2 FYNNEI come from the germline V gene. The CDR3 runs 13 residues. CDR3 sequence reads: CASRSGAQETQYF. CDR3 bases: TGTGCCAGCAGGAGCGGGGCCCAAGAGACCCAGTACTTC.

As DNA, the CDR3 is TGCGCCAGCAGCATAGGACAGGCGCACACTAGTGAAGCTTTCTTT. Its protein product is CASSIGQAHTSEAFF. The genes are TRBV5-1 and TRBJ1-1; TRBD1 matches 7 bases. With V trimmed by 4 bases and J by 7 bases, 13 bases remained unmatched. CDR3 length: 15 residues. The germline V gene has CDR1 SGHRS and CDR2 YFSETQ.

V is TRBV6-4 and J is TRBJ2-3; the match to TRBD2 covers 12 bases. V lost 5 bases, J lost 1 base, and 1 base stayed unmatched. CDR3 length: 15 amino acids. Germline-derived CDR1 and CDR2 are MRHNA and SNTAGT. CDR3 sequence: CASSWTSGGTDTQYF. CDR3 DNA: TGTGCCAGCAGTTGGACTAGCGGGGGCACAGATACGCAGTATTTT.

This chain uses TRBV6-2 or TRBV6-3 with TRBJ2-3; 8 bases align to TRBD2. This CDR3 contains 15 residues. The germline gives CDR1 MNHEY, CDR2 SVGEGT. V trimming: 0 bases; J trimming: 5 bases; junction bases outside the gene matches: 4. The CDR3 DNA reads TGTGCCAGCAGTTACTCCCTCCTAGCGGGAGATACGCAGTATTTT. Protein: CASSYSLLAGDTQYF.

This clone was observed a handful of times. This chain joins TRBV5-6 and TRBJ2-7; TRBD2 aligns across 7 bases. The CDR3 extends over 13 amino acids. CDR1 is SGHDT and CDR2 is YYEEEE in the germline V gene. With 0 bases clipped from V and 9 bases from J, the junction kept 6 bases outside the gene matches. DNA for the CDR3: TGTGCCAGCAGCTTGGTCGGTAGCGGGTGGCAGTACTTC. Translation gives CASSLVGSGWQYF.

This chain uses TRBV12-3 or TRBV12-4 with TRBJ1-1; possible D gene TRBD1, 5 bases. The CDR3 is 11 residues long. Trimming took 6 bases from V and 10 from J, leaving 12 bases between them. The CDR3 DNA reads TGTGCCAGCAGCCAGGGTAGCAGAGCTTTCTTT. Its protein product is CASSQGSRAFF.

The chain is built from TRBV13 and TRBJ1-1; D is ambiguous. Per germline, CDR1 PRHDT and CDR2 FYEKMQ (reference sequence). V dropped 2 bases and J dropped 6 bases, with 10 bases sitting between them. The CDR3 is 13 amino acids. CDR3 nucleotide sequence: TGTGCCAGCAGCTTAAACCCGACATCTGAAGCTTTCTTT. Translation: CASSLNPTSEAFF.

Notes on this clone: The sample holds other DNA sequences that translate to the same CDR3. The chain carries TRBV7-2 and TRBJ2-3; D possibly corresponds to TRBD1 (5 bases). From germline, CDR1 is SGHTA and CDR2 FQGNSA. V was trimmed by 5 bases and J by 1 base, leaving 13 bases between them. This CDR3 region has 15 residues. In nucleotides, the CDR3 is TGTGCCAGCAGCCTGGGCCAGGGTCGCACAGATACGCAGTATTTT. Translation gives CASSLGQGRTDTQYF.

V and J are TRBV5-6 and TRBJ2-3; 13 nucleotides line up with TRBD2. The CDR3 runs 17 residues. Germline loops: CDR1 SGHDT, CDR2 YYEEEE. The V segment lost 4 bases and the J segment 2 bases; nucleotides outside the gene matches: 7. CDR3 in amino acids: CASSGGLAGLYTDTQYF. In DNA, the CDR3 is TGTGCCAGCAGCGGGGGACTAGCGGGACTTTACACAGATACGCAGTATTTT.

J is TRBJ2-1 and V is TRBV2; 7 bases map to TRBD1. The CDR3 runs to 14 residues. V shed 7 bases, J shed 15 bases, and the junction held 18 bases outside the gene matches. Germline CDR1 SNHLY, CDR2 FYNNEI. As DNA, the CDR3 is TGTGCCAGCAATACCGGACAGGTGGCACGGGATAGGTTCTTC. It encodes CASNTGQVARDRFF.

This rearrangement joins TRBV12-3 or TRBV12-4 to TRBJ2-5; no definite D call. V lost 6 bases and J lost 5, with 13 bases in between. There are 13 residues in the CDR3. CDR3 nucleotides: TGTGCCAGCAGCCCAGGCCTACGGGAGACCCAGTACTTC. Translated, it gives CASSPGLRETQYF.

V gene TRBV19 combines with J gene TRBJ1-2, with a weak D call TRBD1 (5 bases). The germline gives CDR1 LNHDA, CDR2 SQIVND (reference sequence). V was pared by 6 bases and J by 0 bases, with 17 bases between. CDR3 length equals 16 residues. CDR3 sequence reads: CASSSPRAASNYGYTF. CDR3 nucleotides: TGTGCCAGTAGCTCCCCCAGGGCGGCTTCTAACTATGGCTACACCTTC.

The chain combines TRBV18 with TRBJ2-7; a weak D match, TRBD1 (6 bases). CDR1 and CDR2 (germline): KGHSH, LQKENI. V was cut by 6 bases and J by 3 bases, with 15 bases left in between. The CDR3 covers 14 residues. This chain's CDR3 is CASSTTGTLYEQYF. The CDR3, as DNA: TGTGCCAGCTCTACGACCGGGACACTCTACGAGCAGTACTTC.

Only one count was recorded for this clone. The V call is TRBV6-2 or TRBV6-3, the J call TRBJ2-1, with 12 bases that match TRBD2. J lost 5 bases, V lost 2 bases, and 4 bases had no gene match. The CDR3 contains 16 residues. Germline V lookup: CDR1 MNHEY, CDR2 SVGEGT. The CDR3 here is CASSYELAGGNNEQFF. The CDR3 nucleotides are TGTGCCAGCAGTTACGAGCTAGCGGGAGGGAACAATGAGCAGTTCTTC.

The V and J genes are TRBV7-3 and TRBJ2-3, with D perhaps matching TRBD2 (5 bases). The CDR3 consists of 14 residues. CDR1 is SGHTA, CDR2 FQGTGA, per germline. V lost 5 bases to trimming and J lost 2 bases, with 11 bases between them. The chain's CDR3 is CASSTGLYTDTQYF. The CDR3 DNA is TGTGCCAGCAGCACCGGACTGTACACAGATACGCAGTATTTT.

This chain links TRBV6-5 with TRBJ2-5, with TRBD1 as a possible D gene (5 bases). V lost 0 bases and J 5 bases, leaving 16 bases between the germline ends. The CDR3 extends over 16 amino acids. Germline V lookup: CDR1 MNHEY, CDR2 SVGAGI. The CDR3 nucleotides are TGTGCCAGCAGTTACTCACGTACAGGCTTGCTGGAGACCCAGTACTTC. Its translation: CASSYSRTGLLETQYF.

The count of this clone is one. V gene TRBV3-1 (or the pseudogene TRBV3-2) combines with J gene TRBJ2-1, with 14 positions matching TRBD2. V was pared by 4 bases and J by 4 bases, with 18 bases of the junction left unmatched. The CDR3 spans 21 residues. From germline, CDR1 is LGHDT and CDR2 YNNKEL (reference sequence). For the CDR3, the DNA is TGTGCCAGCAGCCGCTCCCCCGGGCAGGGCAGACTAGCGGGAGGGTACAATGAGCAGTTCTTC. As protein: CASSRSPGQGRLAGGYNEQFF.